These T cell receptor beta chains were read from a single sample in a study of Ad26.COV2.S vaccination and SARS-CoV-2 variants. The table came from immunoSEQ multiplex PCR; TCRdb's copy has only in-frame clones and leaves some out. The table has approximately 360,000 clones, under 90% seen once. The sequencing used peripheral blood, collected in a trial of Ad26.COV2.S vaccine versus placebo. These receptors were collected from a person between 18 and 65 years old who received the Ad26.COV2.S COVID-19 vaccine or a placebo. The CDR3 runs from the conserved cysteine through the conserved F or W. D genes are given only for firm matches. Clone size is not always given. Where it is, it says once, few, many or a class for expanded clones.

D | J | V | size | DNA | CDR3
TRBD2 | TRBJ2-1 | TRBV6-2/TRBV6-3 | . | TGTGCCAGCAGTTACTCACCTAGCGGTAACTACAATGAGCAGTTCTTC | CASSYSPSGNYNEQFF
. | TRBJ1-3 | TRBV13 | . | TGTGCCAGCAGCTACTTGAGGGGGTTCTCTGGAAACACCATATATTTT | CASSYLRGFSGNTIYF
TRBD2 | TRBJ2-2 | TRBV7-6 | . | TGTGCCAGCAGCCTAATAGGCGGGAGGACCGGCACCGGGGAGCTGTTTTTT | CASSLIGGRTGTGELFF
. | TRBJ1-4 | TRBV7-2 | . | TGTGCCAGCAGCTCCCACGGACGGAATGAAAAACTGTTTTTT | CASSSHGRNEKLFF
. | TRBJ1-2 | TRBV20-1 | . | TGCAGTGCATCGGATTATGGCTACACCTTC | CSASDYGYTF
TRBD1 | TRBJ1-1 | TRBV30 | . | TGTGCCTGGAGTGTTTGGGACAGGGGAAGGACTGAAGCTTTCTTT | CAWSVWDRGRTEAFF
TRBD1 | TRBJ1-2 | TRBV6-5 | once | TGTGCCAGCAGAAAAACAGGGGGCCGGCATGGCTACACCTTC | CASRKTGGRHGYTF
. | TRBJ1-2 | TRBV6-5 | few | TGTGCCAGCAGTAGACTAAACGGGCCGGGGTATGGCTACACCTTC | CASSRLNGPGYGYTF
. | TRBJ1-6 | TRBV6-5 | . | TGTGCCAGCGGATTAAATTCACCCCTCCACTTT | CASGLNSPLHF
. | TRBJ1-1 | TRBV5-1 | . | TGCGCCAGCAGCTTTCAGGGGAATGTGAACACTGAAGCTTTCTTT | CASSFQGNVNTEAFF
. | TRBJ2-3 | TRBV7-9 | . | TGTGCCAGCAGCCCTCCGGGAGTTAGCACAGATACGCAGTATTTT | CASSPPGVSTDTQYF
. | TRBJ1-2 | TRBV12-5 | once | TGTGCTAGTGGTTTGAGGCCGGCTAACTATGGCTACACCTTC | CASGLRPANYGYTF
TRBD1 | TRBJ2-5 | TRBV11-2 | . | TGTGCCAGCAGGGGACAGGGGGAGACCCAGTACTTC | CASRGQGETQYF
TRBD1 | TRBJ1-4 | TRBV25-1 | . | TGTGCCAGCAGTGAATATCTCCCGGGACAGGGCACTAATGAAAAACTGTTTTTT | CASSEYLPGQGTNEKLFF
TRBD1 | TRBJ1-1 | TRBV18 | . | TGTGCCAGCTCATCCTCAGGGGGCAACACTGAAGCTTTCTTT | CASSSSGGNTEAFF
TRBD2 | TRBJ2-1 | TRBV27 | . | TGTGCCAGCAGTGCCCTGGGAGGGTCAGTCTACAATGAGCAGTTCTTC | CASSALGGSVYNEQFF
. | TRBJ2-7 | TRBV9 | once | TGTGCCAGCAGCGTAGCATCCTCCTACGAGCAGTACTTC | CASSVASSYEQYF
. | TRBJ2-1 | TRBV7-9 | . | TGTGCCAGCAGCCCGAAAGACAGTCCCGTCGGTGAGCAGTTCTTC | CASSPKDSPVGEQFF
. | TRBJ1-1 | TRBV6-5 | . | TGTGCCAGCAGTTTCGCGGACACTGAAGCTTTCTTT | CASSFADTEAFF
TRBD1 | TRBJ2-7 | TRBV18 | many | TGTGCCAGCTCACGGAGACAGGGGGCTATCTACGAGCAGTACTTC | CASSRRQGAIYEQYF
TRBD1 | TRBJ1-2 | TRBV24-1 | . | TGTGCCACCAGTGATGGACAGGACTATGGCTACACCTTC | CATSDGQDYGYTF
TRBD1 | TRBJ1-1 | TRBV6-6 | . | TGTGCCAGCGGCCGACAGGGTCCCACTGAAGCTTTCTTT | CASGRQGPTEAFF
TRBD1 | TRBJ1-2 | TRBV2 | . | TGTGCCAGCAGTGGGACAGGGGGTACCTATGGCTACACCTTC | CASSGTGGTYGYTF
TRBD2 | TRBJ2-3 | TRBV20-1 | . | TGCAGCGCAAGTGCTCTGGGCGGACTAGCGGGGGTCACAGATACGCAGTATTTT | CSASALGGLAGVTDTQYF
. | TRBJ2-1 | TRBV7-9 | . | TGTGCCAGCGGGACTGGAGGGGCCTACAATGAGCAGTTCTTC | CASGTGGAYNEQFF
TRBD1 | TRBJ1-1 | TRBV5-1 | few | TGCGCCAGCAGCTTGGTCGGCAGGGGGACTGAAGCTTTCTTT | CASSLVGRGTEAFF
TRBD2 | TRBJ2-5 | TRBV24-1 | . | TGTGCCACCAGTGATACCCTAGCGGGAGGGCCAGAGACCCAGTACTTC | CATSDTLAGGPETQYF
. | TRBJ2-7 | TRBV11-2 | . | TGTGCCAGCAGCTCTCCTGGTCGGGGCTACGAGCAGTACTTC | CASSSPGRGYEQYF
. | TRBJ1-1 | TRBV28 | . | TGTGCCAGCGAGAGGGGGGGTCACACTGAAGCTTTCTTT | CASERGGHTEAFF
. | TRBJ1-6 | TRBV28 | . | TGTGCCAGCAGAATTTACAGGGATTCACCCCTCCACTTT | CASRIYRDSPLHF
. | TRBJ1-2 | TRBV19 | . | TGTGCCAGTACGGTTAGGACCAACTATGGCTACACCTTC | CASTVRTNYGYTF
. | TRBJ1-5 | TRBV2 | . | TGTGCCAGCAGTGAAGGTAGGGTTTGGGGCAATCAGCCCCAGCATTTT | CASSEGRVWGNQPQHF
. | TRBJ1-2 | TRBV21-1 | once | TGTGCCAGCAGCAAAGGGGGTTACCTGGGGGGGCCCCATGGCTACACCTTC | CASSKGGYLGGPHGYTF
. | TRBJ2-1 | TRBV4-2 | once | TGTGCCAGCAGCCCCGGGTTGTGGGAGCAGTTCTTC | CASSPGLWEQFF
. | TRBJ1-1 | TRBV28 | . | TGTGCCAGCAGTTTATCGGCTGAAGCTTTCTTT | CASSLSAEAFF
. | TRBJ1-2 | TRBV7-2 | . | TGTGCCAGCAGCATAGGTAGAACGGCGCGTCGCCCCAAGTCATATGGCTACACCTTC | CASSIGRTARRPKSYGYTF
. | TRBJ1-5 | TRBV30 | . | TGTGCCTGGAGTGAGGAAGGTGGTCAGCCCCAGCATTTT | CAWSEEGGQPQHF